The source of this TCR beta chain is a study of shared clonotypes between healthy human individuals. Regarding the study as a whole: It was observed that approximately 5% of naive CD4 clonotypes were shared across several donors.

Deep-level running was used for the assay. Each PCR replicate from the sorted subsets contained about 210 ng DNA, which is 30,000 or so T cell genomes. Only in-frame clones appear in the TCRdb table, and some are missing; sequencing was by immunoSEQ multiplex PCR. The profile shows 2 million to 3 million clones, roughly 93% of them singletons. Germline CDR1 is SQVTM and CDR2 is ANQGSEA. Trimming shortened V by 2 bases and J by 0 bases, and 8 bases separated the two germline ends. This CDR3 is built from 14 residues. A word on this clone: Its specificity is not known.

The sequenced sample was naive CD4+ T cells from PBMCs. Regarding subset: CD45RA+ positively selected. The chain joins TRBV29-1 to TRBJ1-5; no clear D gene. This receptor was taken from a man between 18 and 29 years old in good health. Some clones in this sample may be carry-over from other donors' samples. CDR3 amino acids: CSVEPRFSNQPQHF. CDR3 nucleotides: TGCAGCGTTGAACCAAGGTTTAGCAATCAGCCCCAGCATTTT.